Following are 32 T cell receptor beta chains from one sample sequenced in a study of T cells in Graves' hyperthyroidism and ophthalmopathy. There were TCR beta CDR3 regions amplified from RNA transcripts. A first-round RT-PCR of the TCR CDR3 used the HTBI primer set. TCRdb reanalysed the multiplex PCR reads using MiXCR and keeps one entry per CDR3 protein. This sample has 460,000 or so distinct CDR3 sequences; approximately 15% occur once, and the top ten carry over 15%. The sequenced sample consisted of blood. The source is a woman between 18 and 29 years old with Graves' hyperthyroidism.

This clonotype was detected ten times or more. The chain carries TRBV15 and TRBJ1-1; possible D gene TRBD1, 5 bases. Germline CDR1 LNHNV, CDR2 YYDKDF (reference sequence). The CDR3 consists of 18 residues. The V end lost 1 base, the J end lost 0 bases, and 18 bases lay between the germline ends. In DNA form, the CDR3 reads TGTGCCACCAGCAGAGGTAAAGGGGACGGGCGGTTGAACACTGAAGCTTTCTTT. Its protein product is CATSRGKGDGRLNTEAFF.

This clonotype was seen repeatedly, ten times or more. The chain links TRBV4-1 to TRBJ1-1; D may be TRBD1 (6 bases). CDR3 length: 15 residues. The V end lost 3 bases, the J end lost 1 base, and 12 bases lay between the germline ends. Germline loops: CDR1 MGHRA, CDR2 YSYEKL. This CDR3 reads CASSHYRVGNTEAFF. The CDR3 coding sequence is TGCGCCAGCAGCCATTACAGGGTGGGGAACACTGAAGCTTTCTTT.

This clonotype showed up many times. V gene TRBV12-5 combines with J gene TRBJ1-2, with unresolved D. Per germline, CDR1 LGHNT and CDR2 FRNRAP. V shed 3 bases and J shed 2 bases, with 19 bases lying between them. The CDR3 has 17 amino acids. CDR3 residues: CASGFSLARIRNYGYTF. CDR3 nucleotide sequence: TGTGCTAGTGGTTTTAGTTTAGCCAGGATAAGAAACTATGGCTACACCTTC.

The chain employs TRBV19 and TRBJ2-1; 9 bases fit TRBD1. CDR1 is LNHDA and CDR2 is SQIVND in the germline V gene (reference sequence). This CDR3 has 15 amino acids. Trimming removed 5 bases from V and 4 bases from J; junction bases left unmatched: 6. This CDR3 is CASSGRQGGYNEQFF. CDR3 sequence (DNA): TGTGCCAGTAGTGGGAGACAGGGGGGGTACAATGAGCAGTTCTTC.

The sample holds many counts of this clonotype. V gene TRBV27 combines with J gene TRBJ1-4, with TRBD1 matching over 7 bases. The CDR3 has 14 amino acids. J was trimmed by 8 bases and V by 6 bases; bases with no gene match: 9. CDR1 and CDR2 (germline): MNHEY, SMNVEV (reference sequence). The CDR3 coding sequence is TGTGCCAGCAGACTCGGGACAGCGTGGGAAAAACTGTTTTTT. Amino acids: CASRLGTAWEKLFF.

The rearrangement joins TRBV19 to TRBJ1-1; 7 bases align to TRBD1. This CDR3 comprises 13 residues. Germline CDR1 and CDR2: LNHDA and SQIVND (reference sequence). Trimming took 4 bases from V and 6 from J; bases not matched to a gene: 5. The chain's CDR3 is CASSTGQSPEAFF. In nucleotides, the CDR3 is TGTGCCAGTAGTACGGGACAGTCCCCTGAAGCTTTCTTT. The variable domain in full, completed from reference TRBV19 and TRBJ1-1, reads DGGITQSPKYLFRKEGQNVTLSCEQNLNHDAMYWYRQDPGQGLRLIYYSQIVNDFQKGDIAEGYSVSREKKESFPLTVTSAQKNPTAFYLCASSTGQSPEAFFGQGTRLTVV.

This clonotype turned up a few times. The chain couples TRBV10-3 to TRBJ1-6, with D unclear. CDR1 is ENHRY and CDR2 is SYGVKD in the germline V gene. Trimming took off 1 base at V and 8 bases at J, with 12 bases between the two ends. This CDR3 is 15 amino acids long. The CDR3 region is CAISEWGLPDSPLHF. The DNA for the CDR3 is TGTGCCATCAGTGAGTGGGGTCTCCCCGATTCACCCCTCCACTTT.

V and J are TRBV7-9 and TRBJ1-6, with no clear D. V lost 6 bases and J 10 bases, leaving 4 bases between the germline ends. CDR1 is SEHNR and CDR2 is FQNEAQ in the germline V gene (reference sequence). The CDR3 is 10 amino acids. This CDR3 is CASRHSPLHF. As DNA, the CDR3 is TGTGCCAGCAGGCACTCACCCCTCCACTTT.

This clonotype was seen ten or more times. Here the CDR3 reads CASSEEHLSYEQYV. The CDR3 bases are TGTGCCAGCAGTGAGGAACACCTCTCCTACGAGCAGTACGTC. V and J are TRBV6-1 and TRBJ2-7; unclear D gene. V was shortened by 3 bases and J by 0 bases, with 9 bases between the two germline ends. The CDR3 has 14 residues. The germline gives CDR1 MNHNS, CDR2 SASEGT.

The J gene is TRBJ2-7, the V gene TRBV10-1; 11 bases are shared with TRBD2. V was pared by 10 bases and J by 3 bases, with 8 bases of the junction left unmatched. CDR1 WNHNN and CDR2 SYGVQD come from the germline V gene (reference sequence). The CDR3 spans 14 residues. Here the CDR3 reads CANMGLAEGYEQYF. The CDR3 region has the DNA TGCGCCAACATGGGACTAGCGGAAGGCTACGAGCAGTACTTC.

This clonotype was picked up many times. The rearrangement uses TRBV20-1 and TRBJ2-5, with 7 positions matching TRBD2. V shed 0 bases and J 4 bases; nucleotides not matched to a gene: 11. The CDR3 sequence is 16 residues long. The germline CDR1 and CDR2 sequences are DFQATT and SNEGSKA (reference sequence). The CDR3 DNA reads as TGCAGTGCTAGAGATGGAGGCGGGAGTGGCGGAGAGACCCAGTACTTC. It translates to CSARDGGGSGGETQYF.

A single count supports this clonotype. This CDR3 is CASSGTSVSTDTQYF. CDR3 in DNA: TGTGCCAGCAGTGGGACTAGCGTTAGCACAGATACGCAGTATTTT. V usage is TRBV2 and J usage is TRBJ2-3, with 9 bases fitting TRBD2. The CDR3 consists of 15 residues. The germline V gene has CDR1 SNHLY and CDR2 FYNNEI. J lost 0 bases, V lost 4 bases, and 2 bases had no gene match.

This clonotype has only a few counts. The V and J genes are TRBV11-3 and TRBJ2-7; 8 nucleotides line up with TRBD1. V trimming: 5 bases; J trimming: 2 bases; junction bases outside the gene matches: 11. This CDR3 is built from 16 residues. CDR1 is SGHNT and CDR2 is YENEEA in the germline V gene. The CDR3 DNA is TGTGCCAGCAGCCCCATACGGGACAGGCTAACCTACGAGCAGTACTTC. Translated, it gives CASSPIRDRLTYEQYF.

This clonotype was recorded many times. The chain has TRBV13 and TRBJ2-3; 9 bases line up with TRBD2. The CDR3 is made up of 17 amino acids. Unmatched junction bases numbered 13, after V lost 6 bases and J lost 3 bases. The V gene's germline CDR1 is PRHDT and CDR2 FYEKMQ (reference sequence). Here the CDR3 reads CASRFRGAGGPTDTQYF. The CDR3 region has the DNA TGTGCCAGCAGGTTTAGGGGCGCGGGAGGGCCGACAGATACGCAGTATTTT.

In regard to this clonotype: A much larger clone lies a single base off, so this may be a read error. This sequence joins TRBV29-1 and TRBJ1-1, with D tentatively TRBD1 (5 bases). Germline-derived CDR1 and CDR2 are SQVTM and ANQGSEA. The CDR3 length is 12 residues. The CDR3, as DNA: TGCGGCGTTAAGCTCATGGGGGATGAAGCTTTCTTT. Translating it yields CGVKLMGDEAFF.

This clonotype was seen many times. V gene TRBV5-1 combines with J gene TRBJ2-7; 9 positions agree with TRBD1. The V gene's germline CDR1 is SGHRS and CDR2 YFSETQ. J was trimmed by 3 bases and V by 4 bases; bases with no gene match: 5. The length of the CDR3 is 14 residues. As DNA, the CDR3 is TGCGCCAGCAGCCGGGACAGGGTCAGCTACGAGCAGTACTTC. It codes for CASSRDRVSYEQYF. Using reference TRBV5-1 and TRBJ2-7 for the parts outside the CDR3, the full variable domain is KAGVTQTPRYLIKTRGQQVTLSCSPISGHRSVSWYQQTPGQGLQFLFEYFSETQRNKGNFPGRFSGRQFSNSRSEMNVSTLELGDSALYLCASSRDRVSYEQYFGPGTRLTVT.

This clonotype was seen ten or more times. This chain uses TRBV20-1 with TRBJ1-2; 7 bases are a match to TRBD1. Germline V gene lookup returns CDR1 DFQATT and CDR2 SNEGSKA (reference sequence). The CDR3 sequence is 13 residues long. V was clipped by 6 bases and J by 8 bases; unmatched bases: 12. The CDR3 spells CSADINRGSGYTF. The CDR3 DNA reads TGCAGTGCCGATATTAACAGGGGATCCGGCTACACCTTC.

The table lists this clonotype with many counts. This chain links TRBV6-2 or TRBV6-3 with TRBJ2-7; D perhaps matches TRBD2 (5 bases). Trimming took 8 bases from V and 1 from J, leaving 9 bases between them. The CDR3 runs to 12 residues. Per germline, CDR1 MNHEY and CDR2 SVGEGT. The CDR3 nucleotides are TGTGCCAGCTCTCGGGGATCCTACGAGCAGTACTTC. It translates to CASSRGSYEQYF.

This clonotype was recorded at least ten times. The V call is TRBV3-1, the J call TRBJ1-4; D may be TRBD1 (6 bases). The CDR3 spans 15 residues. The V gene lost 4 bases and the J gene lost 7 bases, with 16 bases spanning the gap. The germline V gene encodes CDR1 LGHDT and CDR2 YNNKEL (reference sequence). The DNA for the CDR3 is TGTGCCAGCAGCCCACAGGGAATAGGAGTTGAAAAACTGTTTTTT. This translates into CASSPQGIGVEKLFF.

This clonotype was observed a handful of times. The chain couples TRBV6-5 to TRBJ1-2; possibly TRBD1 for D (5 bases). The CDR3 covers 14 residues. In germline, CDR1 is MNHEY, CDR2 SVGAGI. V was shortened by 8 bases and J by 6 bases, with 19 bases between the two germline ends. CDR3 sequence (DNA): TGTGCCAGCGTTACTCCAGGGTTGTGGAATGGCTACACCTTC. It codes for CASVTPGLWNGYTF.

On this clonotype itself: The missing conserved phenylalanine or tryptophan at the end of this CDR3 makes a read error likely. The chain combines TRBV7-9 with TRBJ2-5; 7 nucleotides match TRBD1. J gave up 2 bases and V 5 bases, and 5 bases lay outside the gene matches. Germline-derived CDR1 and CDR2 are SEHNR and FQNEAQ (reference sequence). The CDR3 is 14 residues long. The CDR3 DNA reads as TGTGCCAGCAGCCCCGGGACAGTGCAAGAGACCCAGTACCTC. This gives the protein CASSPGTVQETQYL.

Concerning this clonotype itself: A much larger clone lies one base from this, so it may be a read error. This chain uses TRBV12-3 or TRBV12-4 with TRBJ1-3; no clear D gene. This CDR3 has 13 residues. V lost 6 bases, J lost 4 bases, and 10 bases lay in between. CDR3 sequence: CASRDPDGNTIYF. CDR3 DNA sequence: TGTGCCAGCAGGGATCCCGACGGAAACACCATATATTTT.

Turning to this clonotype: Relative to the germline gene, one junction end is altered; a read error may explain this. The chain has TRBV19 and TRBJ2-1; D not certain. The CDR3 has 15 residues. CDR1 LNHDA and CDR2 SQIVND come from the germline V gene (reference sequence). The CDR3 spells CASSIQDSSYNGQFF. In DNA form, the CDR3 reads TGTGCCAGTAGTATACAGGATAGCTCCTACAATGGGCAGTTCTTC.

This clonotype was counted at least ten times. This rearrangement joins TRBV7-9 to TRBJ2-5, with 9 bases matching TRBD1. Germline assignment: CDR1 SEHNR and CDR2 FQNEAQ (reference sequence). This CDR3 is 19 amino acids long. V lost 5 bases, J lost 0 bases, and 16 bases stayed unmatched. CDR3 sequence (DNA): TGTGCCAGCAGCCCTCCCTGGGGATCGACAGGGGGGGACCAAGAGACCCAGTACTTC. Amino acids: CASSPPWGSTGGDQETQYF.

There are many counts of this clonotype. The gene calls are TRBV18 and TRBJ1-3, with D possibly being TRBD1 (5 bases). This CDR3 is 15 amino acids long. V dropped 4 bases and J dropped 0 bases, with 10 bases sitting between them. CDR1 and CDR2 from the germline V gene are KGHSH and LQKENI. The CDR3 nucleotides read TGTGCCAGCTCACGGGGGTACGACTCTGGAAACACCATATATTTT. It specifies CASSRGYDSGNTIYF.

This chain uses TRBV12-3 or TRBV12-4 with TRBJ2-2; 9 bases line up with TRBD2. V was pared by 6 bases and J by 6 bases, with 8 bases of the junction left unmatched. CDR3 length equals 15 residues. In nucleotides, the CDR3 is TGTGCCAGCAGATTCGCGGGAGGGCCTGCCGGGGAGCTGTTTTTT. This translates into CASRFAGGPAGELFF.

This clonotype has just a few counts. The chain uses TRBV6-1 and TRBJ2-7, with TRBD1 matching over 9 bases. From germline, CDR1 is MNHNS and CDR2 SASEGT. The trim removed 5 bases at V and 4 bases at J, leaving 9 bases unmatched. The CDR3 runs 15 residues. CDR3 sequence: CASSPDRGIMYEQYV. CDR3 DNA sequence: TGTGCCAGCAGTCCCGACAGGGGGATCATGTACGAGCAGTACGTC.

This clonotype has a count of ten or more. This CDR3 reads CSARRDSNNSPLHF. The CDR3 DNA is TGCAGTGCCCGAAGGGACAGCAATAATTCACCCCTCCACTTT. This chain joins TRBV20-1 and TRBJ1-6; 7 positions match TRBD1. Germline assignment: CDR1 DFQATT and CDR2 SNEGSKA (reference sequence). This CDR3 contains 14 residues. V shed 6 bases and J 5 bases; nucleotides not matched to a gene: 7.

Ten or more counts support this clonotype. For the CDR3, the DNA is TGCGCCAGCAGCCCGGACGACGGCCACGAGCAGTACTTC. As protein: CASSPDDGHEQYF. The genes are TRBV5-1 and TRBJ2-7; no definite D call. Germline V gene data show CDR1 as SGHRS and CDR2 as YFSETQ. Trimming took 4 bases from V and 5 from J, leaving 13 bases between them. This CDR3 is 13 amino acids long.

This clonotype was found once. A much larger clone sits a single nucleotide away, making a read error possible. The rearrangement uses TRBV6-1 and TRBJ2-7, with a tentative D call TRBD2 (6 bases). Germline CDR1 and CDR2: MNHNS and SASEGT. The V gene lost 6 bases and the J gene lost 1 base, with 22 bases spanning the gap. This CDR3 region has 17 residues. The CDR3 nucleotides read TGTGCCAGCAGGGCGATGGGGGGAAAGGACTTTTCCTACGAGCAGTACGTC. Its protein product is CASRAMGGKDFSYEQYV.

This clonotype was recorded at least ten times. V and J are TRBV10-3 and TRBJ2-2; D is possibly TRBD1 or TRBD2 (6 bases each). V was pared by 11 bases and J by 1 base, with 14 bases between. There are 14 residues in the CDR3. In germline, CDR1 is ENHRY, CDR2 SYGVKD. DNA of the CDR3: TGTGCCGCGGGGCCGGACAGGAACACCGGGGAGCTGTTTTTT. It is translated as CAAGPDRNTGELFF.

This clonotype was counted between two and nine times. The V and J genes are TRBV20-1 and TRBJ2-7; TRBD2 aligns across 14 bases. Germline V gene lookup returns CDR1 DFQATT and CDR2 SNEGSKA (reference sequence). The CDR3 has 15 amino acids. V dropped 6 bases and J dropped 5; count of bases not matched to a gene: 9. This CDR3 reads CSARTSGRSPHEQYF. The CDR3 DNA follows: TGCAGTGCCAGGACTAGCGGGAGGAGCCCCCACGAGCAGTACTTC.